The 12 T cell receptor beta chains reported below all come from one sample, sequenced in a study of blood T cell repertoires in COVID-19. Here immunoSEQ multiplex PCR was the method, and the copy in TCRdb shows in-frame clones only, minus some. Of 140,000 to 150,000 clones detected, approximately 90% appear once; the ten largest clones hold roughly 3%. Sequences were obtained from peripheral blood. These receptors were collected from a woman in her sixties or seventies with active COVID-19.

The chain combines TRBV27 with TRBJ2-1; TRBD2 agrees at 8 bases. This CDR3 is 15 amino acids long. The germline V gene encodes CDR1 MNHEY and CDR2 SMNVEV (reference sequence). V shed 6 bases, J shed 3 bases, and the junction held 7 bases outside the gene matches. The CDR3 bases are TGTGCCAGCAGCCGTAGCGGGACCGGCTACAATGAGCAGTTCTTC. Its protein product is CASSRSGTGYNEQFF.

V is TRBV2 and J is TRBJ1-5, with D perhaps matching TRBD1 (6 bases). Germline V gives CDR1 SNHLY, CDR2 FYNNEI. V was pared by 4 bases and J by 6 bases, with 13 bases between. The CDR3 is 14 amino acids. This chain's CDR3 is CASSGSQGSQPQHF. The CDR3 region has the DNA TGTGCCAGCAGTGGATCACAGGGCAGTCAGCCCCAGCATTTT. Drawing the rest from reference TRBV2 and TRBJ1-5, the complete variable domain is EPEVTQTPSHQVTQMGQEVILRCVPISNHLYFYWYRQILGQKVEFLVSFYNNEISEKSEIFDDQFSVERPDGSNFTLKIRSTKLEDSAMYFCASSGSQGSQPQHFGDGTRLSIL.

This clone is a singleton in its sample. The V call is TRBV6-5, the J call TRBJ1-2; D is possibly TRBD1 (6 bases). The germline CDR1 and CDR2 sequences are MNHEY and SVGAGI. Between the trimmed V and J ends, which lost 8 bases and 0 bases, there was a span of 16 bases. The CDR3 spans 15 residues. In DNA, the CDR3 is TGTGCCAGCTCTCCCGCGACAGGTTCTAACTATGGCTACACCTTC. This sequence encodes CASSPATGSNYGYTF.

V usage is TRBV5-5 and J usage is TRBJ2-3; 7 bases fit TRBD1. The CDR3 extends over 13 amino acids. The germline V gene encodes CDR1 SGHKS and CDR2 YYEKEE (reference sequence). With V trimmed by 4 bases and J by 6 bases, 5 bases remained unmatched. CDR3 nucleotide sequence: TGTGCCAGCAGCCGTAAGACAGGGGATACGCAGTATTTT. Translating gives CASSRKTGDTQYF.

The V gene is TRBV18, the J gene TRBJ2-1, with D tentatively TRBD2 (5 bases). The germline V and J ends were trimmed by 3 bases and 5 bases, with 11 bases remaining between them. Germline CDR1 reads KGHSH; CDR2 reads LQKENI. The CDR3 contains 14 residues. The CDR3 here is CASSPRLGDNEQFF. DNA for the CDR3: TGTGCCAGCTCACCGCGACTCGGGGACAATGAGCAGTTCTTC.

This CDR3 is CASRGTSGVSYEQYF. In nucleotides, the CDR3 is TGTGCCAGCAGGGGGACTAGCGGAGTCTCCTACGAGCAGTACTTC. J is TRBJ2-7 and V is TRBV28; the match to TRBD2 covers 11 bases. Trimming took 6 bases from V and 0 from J; bases not matched to a gene: 4. CDR1 is MDHEN, CDR2 SYDVKM, per germline. CDR3 length equals 15 residues.

The chain carries TRBV5-4 and TRBJ2-5; TRBD2 matches 10 bases. CDR1 is SGHNT and CDR2 is YYREEE in the germline V gene (reference sequence). V lost 4 bases and J lost 3; bases outside the gene matches: 3. CDR3 length equals 14 residues. The DNA for the CDR3 is TGTGCCAGCAGCCGAGCGGGAGGGGAAGAGACCCAGTACTTC. Translating it yields CASSRAGGEETQYF.

Of note for this clone: Different DNA sequences within this sample yield the same CDR3. The CDR3 DNA follows: TGTGCCAGCAGCCAGGGGGTTGGTGAGACCCAGTACTTC. Its protein is CASSQGVGETQYF. This rearrangement joins TRBV7-3 to TRBJ2-5; TRBD1 matches at 7 bases. J was trimmed by 5 bases and V by 5 bases; bases with no gene match: 5. CDR1 SGHTA and CDR2 FQGTGA come from the germline V gene. This CDR3 contains 13 residues.

The V call is TRBV29-1, the J call TRBJ2-7; the match to TRBD2 covers 12 bases. Germline CDR1 and CDR2: SQVTM and ANQGSEA. Losses at the gene ends were 7 bases for V and 6 bases for J; bases not matched to a gene: 16. This CDR3 spans 16 amino acids. The CDR3: CSAGLGLAGSVLEQYF. Here the CDR3 DNA reads TGCAGCGCCGGACTTGGACTAGCGGGATCCGTGCTCGAGCAGTACTTC.

The chain combines TRBV27 with TRBJ2-5; TRBD2 matches at 8 bases. The CDR3 extends over 17 amino acids. Germline V lookup: CDR1 MNHEY, CDR2 SMNVEV (reference sequence). The trim removed 4 bases at V and 5 bases at J, leaving 15 bases unmatched. The CDR3 loop reads CASSWSRIAGPTETQYF. In DNA, the CDR3 is TGTGCCAGCAGTTGGAGCAGAATAGCGGGACCCACTGAGACCCAGTACTTC.

The CDR3, as DNA: TGTGCCAGTAGTACCCACCTGACAGGGAACACTGAAGCTTTCTTT. Translated: CASSTHLTGNTEAFF. This rearrangement joins TRBV19 to TRBJ1-1; possible D gene TRBD1, 6 bases. With 4 bases removed from V and 1 base from J, the gap between germline ends came to 13 bases. The CDR3 length is 15 residues. Germline V gene data show CDR1 as LNHDA and CDR2 as SQIVND (reference sequence).

The chain employs TRBV7-3 and TRBJ2-5; 8 positions agree with TRBD1. There are 14 residues in the CDR3. CDR1 and CDR2 from the germline V gene are SGHTA and FQGTGA. The junction had 4 bases not matched to a gene; V was cut back by 2 bases and J by 5 bases. The CDR3 DNA follows: TGTGCCAGCAGCTTATCAGGGGGCGTGGAGACCCAGTACTTC. Protein: CASSLSGGVETQYF.